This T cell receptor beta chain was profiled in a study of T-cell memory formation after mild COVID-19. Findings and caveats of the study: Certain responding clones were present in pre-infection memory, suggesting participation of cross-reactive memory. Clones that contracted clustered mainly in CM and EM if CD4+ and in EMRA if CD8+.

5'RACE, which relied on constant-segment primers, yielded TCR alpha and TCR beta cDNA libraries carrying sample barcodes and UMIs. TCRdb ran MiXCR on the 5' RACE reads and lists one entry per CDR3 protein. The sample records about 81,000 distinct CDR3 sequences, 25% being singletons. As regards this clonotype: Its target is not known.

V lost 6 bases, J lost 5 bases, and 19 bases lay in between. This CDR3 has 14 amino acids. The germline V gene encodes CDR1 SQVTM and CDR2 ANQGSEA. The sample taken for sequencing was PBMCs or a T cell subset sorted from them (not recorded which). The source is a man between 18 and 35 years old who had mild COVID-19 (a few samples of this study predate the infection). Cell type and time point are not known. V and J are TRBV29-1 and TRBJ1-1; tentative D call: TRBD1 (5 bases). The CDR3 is CSVAGTRQGTEAFF. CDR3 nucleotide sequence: TGCAGCGTAGCCGGGACCCGGCAAGGGACTGAAGCTTTCTTT.